This TCR beta chain was identified in a study of OX40 agonist ivuxolimab in advanced cancers. Clones were sequenced by immunoSEQ multiplex PCR, and TCRdb holds only the in-frame ones, with some missing. The top ten hold 0.25% to 0.3% of the sample, which has almost 70,000 clones, roughly nine tenths seen once. V was shortened by 7 bases and J by 0 bases, with 22 bases between the two germline ends. Germline lookup yields CDR1 WSHSY and CDR2 SAAADI. This CDR3 is built from 18 residues. General observations from the study: Average numbers of expanded clones were greater in CD8+ T cells than in CD4+. It was not determined which antigens were specifically recognized by the peripheral T cells that had undergone clonal expansion.

On this clone itself: As yet, its antigen is unknown.

The starting material was CD4+ or CD8+ T cells sorted from blood, obtained in a trial of the OX40 agonist ivuxolimab. This chain connects TRBV10-2 to TRBJ1-3; D is undetermined. The TCR originated in an adult with an advanced solid tumor such as melanoma, head and neck, liver or kidney cancer. CDR3 sequence (DNA): TGCGCCAGCACCATGAGTAGCCCATGGACCCTCTCTGGAAACACCATATATTTT. It specifies CASTMSSPWTLSGNTIYF.